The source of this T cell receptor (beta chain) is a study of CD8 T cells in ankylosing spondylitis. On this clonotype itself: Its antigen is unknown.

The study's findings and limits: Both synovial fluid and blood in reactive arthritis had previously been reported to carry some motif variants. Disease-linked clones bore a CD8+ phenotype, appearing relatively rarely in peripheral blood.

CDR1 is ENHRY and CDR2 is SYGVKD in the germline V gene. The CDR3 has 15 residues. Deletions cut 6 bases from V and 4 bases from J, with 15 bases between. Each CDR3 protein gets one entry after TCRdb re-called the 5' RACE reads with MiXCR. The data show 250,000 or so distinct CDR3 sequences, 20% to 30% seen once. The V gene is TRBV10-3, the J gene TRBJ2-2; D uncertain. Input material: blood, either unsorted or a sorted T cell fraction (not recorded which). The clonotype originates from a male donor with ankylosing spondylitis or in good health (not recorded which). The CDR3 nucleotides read TGTGCCATCAGGGCCACCTTAAGTAGCACCGGGGAGCTGTTTTTT. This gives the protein CAIRATLSSTGELFF.